This T cell receptor beta chain was recovered during a study of a mutant IDH1 vaccine in newly diagnosed glioma. Between the trimmed V and J ends, which lost 0 bases and 4 bases, there was a span of 8 bases. This CDR3 is built from 14 residues. The germline V gene has CDR1 SGHVS and CDR2 FQNEAQ. Time point described: week 35, safety follow-up. Alongside topical imiquimod, each dose of vaccine comprised 300 ug of mutant IDH1 20-mer peptide. This clone turned up a few times. The antigen is unknown. This table comes from immunoSEQ multiplex PCR, and its TCRdb copy is limited to in-frame clones, with some not included. The sample holds roughly 60,000 clones, approximately 80% seen once.

The sequences come from PBMCs, collected from a glioma patient whose treatment included an IDH1 peptide vaccine. The J gene is TRBJ2-3, the V gene TRBV7-8; no reliable D call. The sequence came from a man aged 40-55 years with glioma. The CDR3, as DNA: TGTGCCAGCAGCTTAGCTCCGCCCTCAGATACGCAGTATTTT. As protein: CASSLAPPSDTQYF.